In this sample, the clone carrying this T cell receptor (beta chain) turned up a few times. Its antigen is unidentified. TCRdb fed the 5' RACE reads into MiXCR, producing one record per CDR3 protein. Seen here are more than 300,000 distinct CDR3 sequences, 11% observed once, and the top ten hold roughly 9%. The data originate from a study of CD8 T cells in ankylosing spondylitis. Whole-study findings and limits: Reports say disease-linked clones showed up significantly more in matched ankylosing spondylitis synovial fluid. A TCR beta motif of about eight highly homologous variants seemed to mark ankylosing spondylitis blood.

Looked up from germline, CDR1 is LGHDT and CDR2 is YNNKEL (reference sequence). The CDR3 length is 14 residues. V was trimmed by 4 bases and J by 4 bases, leaving 11 bases between them. V usage is TRBV3-1 and J usage is TRBJ2-1, with TRBD2 as a possible D gene (5 bases). Sequenced: blood, either unsorted or a sorted T cell fraction (not recorded which). The TCR originated in a female donor with ankylosing spondylitis or in good health (not recorded which). CDR3 amino acids: CASSPLEGYNEQFF. The CDR3 DNA reads TGTGCCAGCAGCCCCCTCGAGGGTTACAATGAGCAGTTCTTC.